Shown below are 19 T cell receptor beta chains from a single sample sequenced in a study of blood T cell repertoires in COVID-19. Some clones are missing from TCRdb's copy, which holds only in-frame ones; the method was immunoSEQ multiplex PCR. The data contain approximately 81,000 clones, around 80% of them seen just once; the ten biggest clones take up approximately 7.3%. The sequencing sample was made of peripheral blood. The receptors derive from a human donor in a cohort sampled during active COVID-19.

V and J are TRBV21-1 and TRBJ2-7; the table's D call of TRBD1 was not tested on the DNA. TRBV21-1 is a pseudogene. The CDR3 extends over 21 amino acids. The CDR3 here is CASSKSRPKKKNRVAYYEQYF. DNA of the CDR3: TGTGCCAGCAGCAAATCCCGACCAAAGAAAAAAAACAGGGTCGCATATTACGAGCAGTACTTC.

This clone was seen once. The V gene is TRBV10-3, the J gene TRBJ2-5; 8 positions agree with TRBD2. CDR1 is ENHRY and CDR2 is SYGVKD in the germline V gene. V lost 5 bases and J lost 3; bases outside the gene matches: 2. CDR3 length equals 13 residues. The CDR3 DNA reads TGTGCCATCAGTAAAGCGGGGGAAGAGACCCAGTACTTC. Translation: CAISKAGEETQYF.

V is TRBV5-4 and J is TRBJ1-2, with 9 bases lining up with TRBD1. Trimming cost V 4 bases and J 4 bases; bases outside gene matches: 8. CDR3 length: 15 residues. CDR1 is SGHNT and CDR2 is YYREEE in the germline V gene (reference sequence). The CDR3 DNA follows: TGTGCCAGCAGCGGGGGGACAGGGCGAGGCTATGGCTACACCTTC. It is translated as CASSGGTGRGYGYTF. Using reference TRBV5-4 and TRBJ1-2 for the parts outside the CDR3, the full variable domain is ETGVTQSPTHLIKTRGQQVTLRCSSQSGHNTVSWYQQALGQGPQFIFQYYREEENGRGNFPPRFSGLQFPNYSSELNVNALELDDSALYLCASSGGTGRGYGYTFGSGTRLTVV.

The chain carries TRBV9 and TRBJ2-3; TRBD2 aligns across 9 bases. The CDR3 is made up of 15 amino acids. Germline values: CDR1 SGDLS, CDR2 YYNGEE. The junction had 0 bases not matched to a gene; V was cut back by 1 base and J by 0 bases. CDR3 region: CASSVSGGSTDTQYF. The CDR3 DNA reads TGTGCCAGCAGCGTAAGCGGGGGGAGCACAGATACGCAGTATTTT.

This chain joins TRBV5-1 and TRBJ1-2; D is unclear. V dropped 4 bases and J dropped 6 bases, with 25 bases sitting between them. CDR3 length: 17 amino acids. Germline V gene lookup returns CDR1 SGHRS and CDR2 YFSETQ. CDR3: CASSLRLERGGKDGYTF. The DNA for the CDR3 is TGCGCCAGCAGCCTGAGGCTCGAGAGAGGAGGCAAGGATGGCTACACCTTC.

The rearrangement links TRBV3-1 (or the pseudogene TRBV3-2) to TRBJ1-6; tentative D call: TRBD1 (6 bases). Per the germline V gene, CDR1 is LGHDT and CDR2 is YNNKEL (reference sequence). CDR3 length: 17 residues. Trimming removed 1 base from V and 10 bases from J, with 20 bases in between. The CDR3 spells CASSQGPLTGSGSPLHF. CDR3 coding DNA: TGTGCCAGCAGCCAAGGCCCATTGACAGGCTCTGGGTCACCCCTCCACTTT.

The rearrangement links TRBV6-5 to TRBJ2-7; possible D gene TRBD2, 5 bases. V was cut by 0 bases and J by 1 base, with 13 bases left in between. The CDR3 contains 16 residues. Germline loops: CDR1 MNHEY, CDR2 SVGAGI. CDR3 amino acids: CASSYSMVPGSYEQYF. Here the CDR3 DNA reads TGTGCCAGCAGTTACTCGATGGTTCCGGGATCCTACGAGCAGTACTTC.

The chain combines TRBV6-6 with TRBJ1-1, with D tentatively TRBD1 (6 bases). Germline V gene lookup returns CDR1 MNHNY and CDR2 SVGAGI (reference sequence). CDR3 size: 14 residues. V lost 0 bases, J lost 1 base, and 6 bases lay in between. The CDR3 DNA is TGTGCCAGCAGTTACTCGGACAGGAACACTGAAGCTTTCTTT. Translating gives CASSYSDRNTEAFF.

The count of this clone is one. The rearrangement joins TRBV21-1 to TRBJ1-5; TRBD1 is the table's D call, not checked against the DNA. TRBV21-1 is a listed pseudogene. The CDR3 sequence is 15 residues long. The DNA of the CDR3 is TGTGCCAGCAGCTTCTGTCGGTCAGTCAGGCAGCCCCAGCATTTT. Translation: CASSFCRSVRQPQHF.

The rearrangement links TRBV6-2 or TRBV6-3 to TRBJ2-6, with 7 bases matching TRBD1. After removal of 4 bases from V and 2 bases from J, the junction contained 2 bases not matched to a gene. CDR3 length: 15 amino acids. Germline V lookup: CDR1 MNHEY, CDR2 SVGEGT. The CDR3 sequence is CASSFQGAGANVLTF. The CDR3, as DNA: TGTGCCAGCAGTTTTCAGGGGGCTGGGGCCAACGTCCTGACTTTC.

V usage is TRBV5-1 and J usage is TRBJ2-3, with D unclear. The CDR3 has 12 amino acids. Germline CDR1 is SGHRS and CDR2 is YFSETQ. V shed 3 bases and J shed 1 base, with 3 bases lying between them. The CDR3 protein is CASSSGTDTQYF. The CDR3 bases are TGCGCCAGCAGCTCCGGCACAGATACGCAGTATTTT.

The chain employs TRBV5-4 and TRBJ1-3; D gene uncertain. V was cut by 4 bases and J by 0 bases, with 20 bases left in between. From germline, CDR1 is SGHNT and CDR2 YYREEE (reference sequence). The CDR3 spans 18 residues. The CDR3 DNA reads TGTGCCAGCAGCCACCTAGCTAATGGAAGACTCTCTGGAAACACCATATATTTT. Translation: CASSHLANGRLSGNTIYF.

The chain carries TRBV29-1 and TRBJ2-7, with D perhaps matching TRBD2 (6 bases). The length of the CDR3 is 14 residues. Germline CDR1 and CDR2: SQVTM and ANQGSEA. Trimming took off 7 bases at V and 7 bases at J, with 23 bases between the two ends. The CDR3 nucleotides are TGCAGCGCCTGCACGGGGGTAGGGCCTTTGGAGCAGTACTTC. It translates to CSACTGVGPLEQYF.

A word on this clone: Other DNA sequences in this sample translate to the same CDR3. J is TRBJ1-5 and V is TRBV5-4, with D tentatively TRBD1 (6 bases). The CDR3 runs to 14 residues. The V gene lost 4 bases and the J gene lost 3 bases, with 11 bases spanning the gap. Germline V CDR1 and CDR2: SGHNT, YYREEE (reference sequence). CDR3 DNA sequence: TGTGCCAGCAGCCTCGGGGGGCTCAATCAGCCCCAGCATTTT. Translating it yields CASSLGGLNQPQHF.

V usage is TRBV2 and J usage is TRBJ2-5; 7 nucleotides agree with TRBD2. CDR3 length equals 14 residues. V was clipped by 6 bases and J by 1 base; unmatched bases: 5. CDR1 and CDR2 from the germline V gene are SNHLY and FYNNEI. The CDR3 DNA is TGTGCCAGCAGATTTCTAGCGGTCCAAGAGACCCAGTACTTC. This translates into CASRFLAVQETQYF.

The chain uses TRBV4-1 and TRBJ1-1, with a weak D call TRBD1 (5 bases). The CDR3 spans 15 residues. Germline V gene lookup returns CDR1 MGHRA and CDR2 YSYEKL. V lost 0 bases, J lost 4 bases, and 12 bases lay in between. The CDR3 region has the DNA TGCGCCAGCAGCCAAGATCAAAACGGGGGCACTGAAGCTTTCTTT. It translates to CASSQDQNGGTEAFF.

This rearrangement joins TRBV15 to TRBJ1-4; D not resolved. Germline V gives CDR1 LNHNV, CDR2 YYDKDF (reference sequence). The CDR3 spans 15 residues. The V end lost 0 bases, the J end lost 8 bases, and 13 bases lay between the germline ends. CDR3 protein: CATSRDPGVHEKLFF. CDR3 sequence (DNA): TGTGCCACCAGCAGAGATCCCGGGGTGCACGAAAAACTGTTTTTT.

The J gene is TRBJ1-2, the V gene TRBV11-2, with 9 bases matching TRBD1. The junction had 4 bases not matched to a gene; V was cut back by 4 bases and J by 4 bases. The CDR3 sequence is 14 residues long. Germline loops: CDR1 SGHAT, CDR2 FQNNGV. CDR3 DNA sequence: TGTGCCAGCAGCTCCACAGGGGGCCCCTATGGCTACACCTTC. Residues: CASSSTGGPYGYTF. Variable domain in full (rest from reference TRBV11-2 and TRBJ1-2): EAGVAQSPRYKIIEKRQSVAFWCNPISGHATLYWYQQILGQGPKLLIQFQNNGVVDDSQLPKDRFSAERLKGVDSTLKIQPAKLEDSAVYLCASSSTGGPYGYTFGSGTRLTVV.

The chain links TRBV7-3 to TRBJ1-6; D not resolved. The CDR3 loop spans 14 amino acids. With 5 bases removed from V and 6 bases from J, the gap between germline ends came to 11 bases. Germline assignment: CDR1 SGHTA and CDR2 FQGTGA. The chain's CDR3 is CASSPSGVNSPLHF. The CDR3 DNA reads as TGTGCCAGCAGCCCAAGCGGGGTTAATTCACCCCTCCACTTT.